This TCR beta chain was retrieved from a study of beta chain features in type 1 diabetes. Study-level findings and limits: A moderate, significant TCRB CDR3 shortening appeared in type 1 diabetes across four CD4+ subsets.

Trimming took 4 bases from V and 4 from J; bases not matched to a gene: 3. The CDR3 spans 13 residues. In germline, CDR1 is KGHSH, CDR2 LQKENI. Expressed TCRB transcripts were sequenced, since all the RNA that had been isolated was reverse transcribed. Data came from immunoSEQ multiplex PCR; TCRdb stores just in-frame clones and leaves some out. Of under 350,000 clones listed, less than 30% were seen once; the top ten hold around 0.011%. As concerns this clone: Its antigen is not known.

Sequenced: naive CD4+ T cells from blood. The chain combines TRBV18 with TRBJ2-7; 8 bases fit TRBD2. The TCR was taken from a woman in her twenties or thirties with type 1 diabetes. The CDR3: CASSLGLGYEQYF. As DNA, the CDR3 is TGTGCCAGCTCACTGGGACTAGGGTACGAGCAGTACTTC.